The subject of this entry is one T cell receptor (beta chain). The sample is drawn from a study of blood T cell repertoires in COVID-19. Study-wide background: Sites in the United States, Italy and Spain provided acute and convalescent COVID-19 samples. PBMCs, B-cell-depleted T cells, or T cells were the source of the cDNA or gDNA that made up the material.

Authors' methods: Reference gene primer amplification in the assay estimated nucleated cell counts. Data came from immunoSEQ multiplex PCR; TCRdb stores just in-frame clones and leaves some out. V, J and clone size are taken as reported in that table, and D and trimming were inferred from the DNA itself. The sample has around 200,000 clones, approximately 87% seen once. The CDR3 length is 14 residues. Germline V lookup: CDR1 LNHDA, CDR2 SQIVND (reference sequence). Germline trimming cut 1 base from V and 6 bases from J; bases unmatched to any gene: 3. V gene TRBV19 combines with J gene TRBJ2-1; 7 nucleotides match TRBD2. The TCR was taken from a woman in her 50s with acute or convalescent COVID-19. The source material was peripheral blood. CDR3 nucleotide sequence: TGTGCCAGTAGTATAGTTGGCGGGAGCAATGAGCAGTTCTTC. Translation gives CASSIVGGSNEQFF.